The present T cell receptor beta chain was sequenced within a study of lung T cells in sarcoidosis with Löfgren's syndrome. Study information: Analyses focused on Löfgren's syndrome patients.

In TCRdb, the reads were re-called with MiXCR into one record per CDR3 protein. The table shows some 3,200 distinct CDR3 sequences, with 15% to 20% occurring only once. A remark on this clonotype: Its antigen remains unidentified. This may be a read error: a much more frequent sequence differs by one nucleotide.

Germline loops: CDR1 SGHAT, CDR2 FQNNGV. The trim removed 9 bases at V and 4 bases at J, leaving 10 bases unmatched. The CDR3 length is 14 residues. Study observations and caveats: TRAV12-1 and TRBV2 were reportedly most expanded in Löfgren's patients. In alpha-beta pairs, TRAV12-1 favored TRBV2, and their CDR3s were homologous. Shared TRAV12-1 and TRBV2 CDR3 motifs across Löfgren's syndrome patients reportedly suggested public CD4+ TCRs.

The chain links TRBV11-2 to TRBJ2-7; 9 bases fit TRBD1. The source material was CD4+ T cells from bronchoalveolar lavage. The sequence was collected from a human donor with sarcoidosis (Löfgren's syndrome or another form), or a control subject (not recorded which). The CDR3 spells CARSPDRGGYEQYV. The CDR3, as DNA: TGTGCCAGAAGCCCGGACAGGGGCGGGTACGAGCAGTACGTC.